The 10 T cell receptor beta chains below were found in one sample sequenced in a study of cytomegalovirus exposure and HLA in healthy donors. Clones were read by immunoSEQ multiplex PCR, and TCRdb kept only the in-frame ones, dropping some. The sample lists 50,000 to 70,000 clones, about 95% seen once, with approximately 5.4% in the top ten. Sequencing input: PBMCs. These receptors were taken from a woman in her late teens or twenties in good health and CMV-seropositive.

The V gene is TRBV27, the J gene TRBJ2-1; D uncertain. The V gene's germline CDR1 is MNHEY and CDR2 SMNVEV (reference sequence). The V and J ends lost 5 bases and 3 bases respectively, with 14 bases between them. This CDR3 comprises 15 residues. CDR3 amino acids: CASSGKDNFYNEQFF. CDR3 bases: TGTGCCAGCAGTGGAAAAGACAATTTCTACAATGAGCAGTTCTTC.

CDR3 protein: CSVEVGGGETEAFF. The CDR3 coding sequence is TGCAGCGTTGAAGTTGGAGGGGGCGAGACTGAAGCTTTCTTT. The genes are TRBV29-1 and TRBJ1-1; 7 bases agree with TRBD1. From germline, CDR1 is SQVTM and CDR2 ANQGSEA. V shed 1 base and J 5 bases; nucleotides not matched to a gene: 7. There are 14 residues in the CDR3. Variable domain in full (rest from reference TRBV29-1 and TRBJ1-1): SAVISQKPSRDICQRGTSLTIQCQVDSQVTMMFWYRQQPGQSLTLIATANQGSEATYESGFVIDKFPISRPNLTFSTLTVSNMSPEDSSIYLCSVEVGGGETEAFFGQGTRLTVV.

V and J are TRBV10-3 and TRBJ1-2; possible D gene TRBD1, 5 bases. Germline CDR1 and CDR2: ENHRY and SYGVKD. Trimming left V 7 bases short and J 3 bases short, with 15 bases between. CDR3 size: 14 residues. CDR3 bases: TGTGCCATCAAAAACGGGACTCAGGACTATGGCTACACCTTC. Protein sequence: CAIKNGTQDYGYTF.

The V call is TRBV7-8, the J call TRBJ2-7; 7 bases line up with TRBD1. The germline CDR1 and CDR2 sequences are SGHVS and FQNEAQ. With 6 bases clipped from V and 2 bases from J, the junction kept 4 bases outside the gene matches. This CDR3 has 13 amino acids. CDR3 region: CASRRQGPYEQYF. The CDR3 DNA reads TGTGCCAGCAGGCGACAGGGACCCTACGAGCAGTACTTC.

The chain carries TRBV2 and TRBJ1-1; D unresolved. The CDR3 spans 14 residues. Germline assignment: CDR1 SNHLY and CDR2 FYNNEI. Trimming pared 2 bases from V and 4 bases from J, leaving 11 bases between. The CDR3 region has the DNA TGTGCCAGCAGTGAACTCTGGCGGTCCACTGAAGCTTTCTTT. It yields the protein CASSELWRSTEAFF.

The genes are TRBV29-1 and TRBJ1-1, with no clear D. The CDR3 length is 12 residues. The germline V gene encodes CDR1 SQVTM and CDR2 ANQGSEA. The V and J ends lost 1 base and 6 bases respectively, with 9 bases between them. In DNA form, the CDR3 reads TGCAGCGTTGAAGCGGAGCGGCCTGAAGCTTTCTTT. Translated: CSVEAERPEAFF. Full variable domain (outside the CDR3, taken from reference TRBV29-1 and TRBJ1-1): SAVISQKPSRDICQRGTSLTIQCQVDSQVTMMFWYRQQPGQSLTLIATANQGSEATYESGFVIDKFPISRPNLTFSTLTVSNMSPEDSSIYLCSVEAERPEAFFGQGTRLTVV.

J is TRBJ1-1 and V is TRBV19; possible D gene TRBD1, 5 bases. The germline V and J ends were trimmed by 1 base and 1 base, with 10 bases remaining between them. The germline CDR1 and CDR2 sequences are LNHDA and SQIVND (reference sequence). The CDR3 totals 15 residues. DNA of the CDR3: TGTGCCAGTAGTATAGTCGTAACAGGGAACACTGAAGCTTTCTTT. Protein product: CASSIVVTGNTEAFF.

This clone was counted a single time. The chain has TRBV29-1 and TRBJ2-3; D not resolved. The CDR3 has 11 amino acids. The germline CDR1 and CDR2 sequences are SQVTM and ANQGSEA. Trimming cost V 6 bases and J 0 bases, with 4 bases left between them. CDR3 in amino acids: CSVSSTDTQYF. The CDR3 coding sequence is TGCAGCGTCTCTAGCACAGATACGCAGTATTTT.

This clone showed up just once. The chain links TRBV11-2 to TRBJ1-3; D uncertain. CDR3 length: 12 amino acids. V lost 8 bases, J lost 2 bases, and 7 bases lay in between. Per germline, CDR1 SGHAT and CDR2 FQNNGV. DNA of the CDR3: TGTGCCAGCGCGGAAGCTGGAAACACCATATATTTT. Amino acid sequence: CASAEAGNTIYF.

This clone showed up just a few times. The rearrangement uses TRBV28 and TRBJ2-7; a weak D match, TRBD2 (5 bases). Germline assignment: CDR1 MDHEN and CDR2 SYDVKM. This CDR3 has 14 residues. Trimming shortened V by 3 bases and J by 3 bases, and 12 bases separated the two germline ends. CDR3 residues: CASSLERTRYEQYF. The CDR3 DNA follows: TGTGCCAGCAGTTTGGAACGGACTCGCTACGAGCAGTACTTC.